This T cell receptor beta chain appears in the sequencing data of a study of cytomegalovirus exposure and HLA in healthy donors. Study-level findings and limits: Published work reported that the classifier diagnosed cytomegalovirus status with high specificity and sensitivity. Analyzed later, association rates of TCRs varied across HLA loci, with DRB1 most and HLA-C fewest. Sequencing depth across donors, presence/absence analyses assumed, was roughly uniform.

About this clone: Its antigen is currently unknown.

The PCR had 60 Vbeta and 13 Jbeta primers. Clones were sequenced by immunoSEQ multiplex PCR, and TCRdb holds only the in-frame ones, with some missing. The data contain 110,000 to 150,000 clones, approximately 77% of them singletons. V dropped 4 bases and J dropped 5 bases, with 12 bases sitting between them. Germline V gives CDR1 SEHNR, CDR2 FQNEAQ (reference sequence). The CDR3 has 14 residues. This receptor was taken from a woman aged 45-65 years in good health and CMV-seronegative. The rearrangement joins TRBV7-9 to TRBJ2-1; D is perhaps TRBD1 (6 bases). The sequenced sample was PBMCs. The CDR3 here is CASSSNRENNEQFF. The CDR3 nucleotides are TGTGCCAGCAGCTCCAACAGGGAAAACAATGAGCAGTTCTTC.